The entry below gives a single T cell receptor (beta chain) sequence along with its context. As originally analysed: Reference gene primer amplification yielded estimated nucleated cell counts. The table came from immunoSEQ multiplex PCR; TCRdb's copy has only in-frame clones and leaves some out. Clonal size and the V and J genes are those of that table, whereas D and trimming came from the DNA. Among a few hundred thousand clones listed, around 86% were seen once. The CDR3 is 14 amino acids. CDR1 is SEHNR, CDR2 FQNEAQ, per germline (reference sequence). V shed 1 base and J shed 1 base, with 6 bases lying between them. The record originates from a study of blood T cell repertoires in COVID-19. Study overall: Some COVID-19 samples were acute and others convalescent; all came from the United States, Italy and Spain. Sources were T cells, B-cell-depleted T cells, or PBMCs; the material itself was cDNA or gDNA.

Material for sequencing was peripheral blood. The rearrangement joins TRBV7-9 to TRBJ2-3; D call uncertain. The TCR sequence derives from a woman in her thirties with active or convalescent COVID-19. The CDR3 bases are TGTGCCAGCAGCTTAGAGCTGGGCACAGATACGCAGTATTTT. This codes for CASSLELGTDTQYF.